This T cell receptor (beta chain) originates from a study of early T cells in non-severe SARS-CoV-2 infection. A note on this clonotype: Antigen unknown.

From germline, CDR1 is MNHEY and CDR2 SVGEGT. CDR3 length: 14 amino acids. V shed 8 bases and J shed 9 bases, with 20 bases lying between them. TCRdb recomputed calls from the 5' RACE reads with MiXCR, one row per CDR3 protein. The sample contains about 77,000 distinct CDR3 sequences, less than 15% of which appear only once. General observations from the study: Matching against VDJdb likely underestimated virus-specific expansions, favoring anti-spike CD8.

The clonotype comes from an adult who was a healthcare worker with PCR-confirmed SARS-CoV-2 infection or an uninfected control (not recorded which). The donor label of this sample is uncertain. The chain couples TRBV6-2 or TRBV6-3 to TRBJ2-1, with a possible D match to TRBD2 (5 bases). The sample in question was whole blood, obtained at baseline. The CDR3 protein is CASCFSPGVGEQFF. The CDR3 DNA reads TGTGCCAGCTGTTTTTCCCCCGGGGTGGGTGAGCAGTTCTTC.